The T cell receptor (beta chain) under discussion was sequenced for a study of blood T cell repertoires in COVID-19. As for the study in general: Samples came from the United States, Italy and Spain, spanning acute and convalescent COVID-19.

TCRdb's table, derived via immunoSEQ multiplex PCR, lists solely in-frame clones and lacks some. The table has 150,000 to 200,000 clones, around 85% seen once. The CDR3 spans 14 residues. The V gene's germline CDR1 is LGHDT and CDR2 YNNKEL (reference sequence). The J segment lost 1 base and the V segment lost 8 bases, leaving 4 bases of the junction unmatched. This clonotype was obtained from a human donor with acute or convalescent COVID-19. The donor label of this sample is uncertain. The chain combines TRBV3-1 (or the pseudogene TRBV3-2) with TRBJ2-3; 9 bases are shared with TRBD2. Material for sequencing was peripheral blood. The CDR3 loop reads CASGKRGGTDTQYF. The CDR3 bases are TGTGCCAGCGGAAAGCGGGGGGGCACAGATACGCAGTATTTT.